The next 17 T cell receptor beta chains were all read from a single sample in a study of cytomegalovirus exposure and HLA in healthy donors. The study ran its PCR with 60 Vbeta and 13 Jbeta primers. TCRdb keeps only in-frame clones here, not all; method: immunoSEQ multiplex PCR. The sample carries some 110,000 clones, about four fifths recorded once. The source material was PBMCs. These TCRs come from a woman aged 25 to 39 in good health and CMV-seronegative.

The chain links TRBV14 to TRBJ2-5, with 12 positions matching TRBD2. V was pared by 2 bases and J by 11 bases, with 9 bases of the junction left unmatched. The length of the CDR3 is 15 residues. Per germline, CDR1 SGHDN and CDR2 FVKESK. The CDR3 sequence is CASSQPSGRAEEQYF. CDR3 nucleotide sequence: TGTGCCAGCAGCCAACCTAGCGGGAGGGCCGAAGAGCAGTACTTC.

The chain recombines TRBV7-2 with TRBJ1-4; a possible D gene is TRBD1 (6 bases). The V end lost 5 bases, the J end lost 8 bases, and 24 bases lay between the germline ends. The germline CDR1 and CDR2 sequences are SGHTA and FQGNSA. This CDR3 region has 17 residues. The CDR3 bases are TGTGCCAGCAGCCCAAGACCCGCCCCGGGAGGGGGAGAAAAACTGTTTTTT. Encoded protein: CASSPRPAPGGGEKLFF.

V is TRBV28 and J is TRBJ1-3; no firm D call. The CDR3 length is 15 residues. The V and J ends lost 5 bases and 1 base respectively, with 12 bases between them. Germline V CDR1 and CDR2: MDHEN, SYDVKM. This CDR3 is CASSPRFGSGNTIYF. CDR3 DNA sequence: TGTGCCAGCAGTCCCCGGTTTGGTTCTGGAAACACCATATATTTT.

This clone was seen more than once but under ten times. The chain combines TRBV9 with TRBJ2-3, with D maybe TRBD2 (5 bases). The CDR3 spans 14 residues. V was pared by 3 bases and J by 2 bases, with 10 bases between. Germline CDR1 and CDR2: SGDLS and YYNGEE. The CDR3 is CASSDPGVTDTQYF. The CDR3 nucleotides read TGTGCCAGCAGCGACCCCGGGGTCACAGATACGCAGTATTTT.

The V gene is TRBV18, the J gene TRBJ2-3, with TRBD2 matching 10 bases. With 4 bases clipped from V and 1 base from J, the junction kept 17 bases outside the gene matches. Germline assignment: CDR1 KGHSH and CDR2 LQKENI. The CDR3 spans 20 residues. The CDR3 loop reads CASSRLTSGVAGGGTDTQYF. The DNA of the CDR3 is TGTGCCAGCTCACGCCTTACCAGCGGGGTAGCGGGAGGCGGCACAGATACGCAGTATTTT.

V is TRBV6-5 and J is TRBJ2-3, with D unclear. V was pared by 6 bases and J by 6 bases, with 13 bases between. The CDR3 totals 13 residues. Germline V CDR1 and CDR2: MNHEY, SVGAGI. CDR3 sequence: CASSYRLGDTQYF. CDR3 sequence (DNA): TGTGCCAGCAGCTATCGCCTAGGCGATACGCAGTATTTT.

The chain couples TRBV7-9 to TRBJ1-2, with 10 bases lining up with TRBD1. The V gene's germline CDR1 is SEHNR and CDR2 FQNEAQ (reference sequence). CDR3 size: 16 residues. After removal of 1 base from V and 1 base from J, the junction contained 3 bases not matched to a gene. CDR3: CASSLVGTGVNYGYTF. As DNA, the CDR3 is TGTGCCAGCAGCTTAGTAGGGACAGGGGTTAACTATGGCTACACCTTC.

The rearrangement joins TRBV7-2 to TRBJ2-1, with 7 bases matching TRBD2. V was clipped by 5 bases and J by 12 bases; unmatched bases: 7. This CDR3 has 12 residues. The germline gives CDR1 SGHTA, CDR2 FQGNSA. Written as DNA, the CDR3 is TGTGCCAGCAGCCGATCGGGAGGAGGGCAGTTCTTC. Protein sequence: CASSRSGGGQFF.

The CDR3 protein is CASSVGPGATREQYF. The CDR3 DNA is TGTGCCAGCAGCGTAGGCCCAGGGGCAACACGCGAGCAGTACTTC. This chain links TRBV9 with TRBJ2-7, with a tentative D call TRBD1 (6 bases). Trimming took off 0 bases at V and 6 bases at J, with 16 bases between the two ends. Germline V lookup: CDR1 SGDLS, CDR2 YYNGEE. The CDR3 covers 15 residues.

A single count supports this clone. V gene TRBV5-1 combines with J gene TRBJ2-1; TRBD1 matches 11 bases. The germline gives CDR1 SGHRS, CDR2 YFSETQ. This CDR3 contains 16 residues. J lost 3 bases, V lost 4 bases, and 6 bases had no gene match. CDR3 sequence reads: CASSTGTGGLYNEQFF. The CDR3 DNA sequence: TGCGCCAGCAGCACCGGGACAGGGGGGCTCTACAATGAGCAGTTCTTC.

J is TRBJ2-3 and V is TRBV15; 8 bases line up with TRBD2. The V gene's germline CDR1 is LNHNV and CDR2 YYDKDF (reference sequence). This CDR3 contains 16 residues. V lost 0 bases to trimming and J lost 2 bases; unmatched junction nucleotides: 4. The CDR3 region is CATSRDGGRYTDTQYF. The CDR3 nucleotides are TGTGCCACCAGCAGAGATGGCGGGAGGTACACAGATACGCAGTATTTT. Full variable domain (remainder filled in from reference TRBV15 and TRBJ2-3): DAMVIQNPRYQVTQFGKPVTLSCSQTLNHNVMYWYQQKSSQAPKLLFHYYDKDFNNEADTPDNFQSRRPNTSFCFLDIRSPGLGDTAMYLCATSRDGGRYTDTQYFGPGTRLTVL.

The rearrangement links TRBV28 to TRBJ2-2; possible D gene TRBD1, 6 bases. V lost 5 bases to trimming and J lost 1 base, with 11 bases between them. Germline-derived CDR1 and CDR2 are MDHEN and SYDVKM. The CDR3 is made up of 15 amino acids. The CDR3 reads CASSGGNWNTGELFF. CDR3 in DNA: TGTGCCAGCAGTGGGGGCAATTGGAACACCGGGGAGCTGTTTTTT.

Of note for this clone: Within the sample, other DNA sequences also encode this same CDR3. The chain uses TRBV27 and TRBJ2-2; no clear D gene. The V gene's germline CDR1 is MNHEY and CDR2 SMNVEV (reference sequence). Trimming took off 2 bases at V and 0 bases at J, with 10 bases between the two ends. The CDR3 runs to 16 residues. The CDR3 reads CASSLIGFANTGELFF. As DNA, the CDR3 is TGTGCCAGCAGTTTAATCGGGTTCGCGAACACCGGGGAGCTGTTTTTT.

This clone has a handful of counts. V gene TRBV11-2 combines with J gene TRBJ1-2, with D possibly matching TRBD1 (6 bases). This CDR3 has 16 residues. The germline V and J ends were trimmed by 0 bases and 6 bases, with 17 bases remaining between them. Per germline, CDR1 SGHAT and CDR2 FQNNGV. As DNA, the CDR3 is TGTGCCAGCAGCTTAGATCCGGGGGGGGGCAAGGATGGCTACACCTTC. Protein product: CASSLDPGGGKDGYTF.

The V gene is TRBV15, the J gene TRBJ2-7; D might be TRBD2 (5 bases). Germline V lookup: CDR1 LNHNV, CDR2 YYDKDF (reference sequence). This CDR3 has 15 amino acids. V was cut by 0 bases and J by 4 bases, with 13 bases left in between. In nucleotides, the CDR3 is TGTGCCACCAGCAGAGATCTTGGGAGTAGGTACGAGCAGTACTTC. This encodes CATSRDLGSRYEQYF.

This clone was seen a handful of times. The rearrangement links TRBV28 to TRBJ2-7; 7 bases are shared with TRBD1. Germline V gene lookup returns CDR1 MDHEN and CDR2 SYDVKM. The CDR3 has 15 residues. V dropped 3 bases and J dropped 5; count of bases not matched to a gene: 10. CDR3 region: CASSLAGTVVNEQYF. CDR3 bases: TGTGCCAGCAGTTTGGCCGGGACAGTGGTTAACGAGCAGTACTTC.

The chain links TRBV4-1 to TRBJ2-1; D ambiguous. This CDR3 comprises 11 residues. Germline V CDR1 and CDR2: MGHRA, YSYEKL. Trimming removed 5 bases from V and 9 bases from J, with 8 bases in between. CDR3 amino acids: CASSTVGEQFF. The CDR3, as DNA: TGCGCCAGCAGCACGGTCGGTGAGCAGTTCTTC.